This TCR beta chain is drawn from a study of identical twins. TCRdb ran MiXCR on the 5' RACE reads and lists one entry per CDR3 protein. The profile covers approximately 150,000 distinct CDR3 sequences, with roughly 3.2% appearing a single time and more than 6.5% taken by the ten largest. This clonotype was observed many times. Trimming removed 5 bases from V and 12 bases from J; junction bases left unmatched: 10. The CDR3 length is 13 residues. Sequenced sample: memory T cells sorted from blood. The source of this sequence is a man younger than 35 in good health. The chain combines TRBV12-3 or TRBV12-4 with TRBJ1-1; 9 nucleotides line up with TRBD1. CDR3 sequence reads: CASSPGTGQATFF. CDR3 bases: TGTGCCAGCAGTCCCGGGACAGGGCAGGCAACTTTCTTT.